This T cell receptor (beta chain) was documented in a study of a mutant IDH1 vaccine in newly diagnosed glioma. Documented time point: week 35, safety follow-up. It was 300 ug of mutant IDH1 20-mer peptide that made up each vaccine dose, given with topical imiquimod. Profiling relied on immunoSEQ multiplex PCR, and the TCRdb table lists in-frame clones only, not all of them. Among fewer than 90,000 clones listed, 80% to 85% were seen once. Notes on this clone: Its cognate antigen is unknown.

This CDR3 region has 16 residues. V dropped 3 bases and J dropped 1 base, with 16 bases sitting between them. The V gene's germline CDR1 is GTSNPN and CDR2 SVGIG (reference sequence). Here the sequenced sample was PBMCs, taken from a glioma patient whose treatment included an IDH1 peptide vaccine. This chain connects TRBV30 to TRBJ1-3; D unresolved. This TCR derives from a man aged 18-30 years with glioma. The CDR3 sequence is CAWSFVQSPSGNTIYF. The CDR3 DNA sequence: TGTGCCTGGAGCTTCGTACAGTCACCTTCTGGAAACACCATATATTTT.